These 21 T cell receptor beta chains were all obtained from the same sample, sequenced in a study of human T cells and chemical hapten exposure. The time point was: healthy volunteer bleed at 2 weeks. RNA extraction used unfractionated whole blood as the source of total RNA. Via MiXCR, TCRdb re-called the RACE reads, giving one row per CDR3 protein. Among about 50,000 distinct CDR3 sequences listed, 3.5% to 4.5% were seen once. Sequencing input: whole blood. The receptors stem from a female donor in good health. Some clones in this sample may be carry-over from other donors' samples.

This clonotype was recorded at least ten times. The V and J genes are TRBV7-2 and TRBJ2-3; possible D gene TRBD2, 5 bases. This CDR3 comprises 14 residues. In germline, CDR1 is SGHTA, CDR2 FQGNSA. V lost 5 bases to trimming and J lost 5 bases, with 14 bases between them. The chain's CDR3 is CASSPRLLLDTQYF. CDR3 bases: TGTGCCAGCAGCCCTAGACTACTACTAGATACGCAGTATTTT.

This clonotype has at least ten counts. The chain links TRBV6-5 to TRBJ2-3; TRBD2 matches 12 bases. Germline CDR1 and CDR2: MNHEY and SVGAGI. V lost 7 bases to trimming and J lost 3 bases; unmatched junction nucleotides: 11. There are 17 residues in the CDR3. In DNA, the CDR3 is TGTGCCAGCAACCGCCTAGCGGGGGGGCGTGGGACAGATACGCAGTATTTT. Amino acid sequence: CASNRLAGGRGTDTQYF.

This clonotype was counted at least ten times. This chain links TRBV3-1 with TRBJ1-6, with TRBD1 identical over 7 bases. CDR1 LGHDT and CDR2 YNNKEL come from the germline V gene (reference sequence). The V and J ends lost 2 bases and 8 bases, in that order; junction bases with no gene match: 12. This CDR3 has 17 amino acids. This chain's CDR3 is CASSQPPGGGFDSPLHF. The CDR3 region has the DNA TGTGCCAGCAGCCAACCTCCAGGGGGAGGATTTGATTCACCCCTCCACTTT.

This clonotype has ten or more counts. The genes are TRBV28 and TRBJ1-2, with D possibly being TRBD1 (6 bases). The V end lost 5 bases, the J end lost 0 bases, and 10 bases lay between the germline ends. This CDR3 is 14 amino acids long. Germline V gives CDR1 MDHEN, CDR2 SYDVKM. The CDR3 bases are TGTGCCAGCAGTCCCCAGGGGACTAACTATGGCTACACCTTC. Translating gives CASSPQGTNYGYTF.

This clonotype was detected many times. CDR3 nucleotides: TGTGCCAGCAGTCGGGACAGGGACAATCAGCCCCAGCATTTT. It encodes CASSRDRDNQPQHF. The V and J genes are TRBV7-8 and TRBJ1-5, with 9 nucleotides matching TRBD1. Germline V gene lookup returns CDR1 SGHVS and CDR2 FQNEAQ. The CDR3 is 14 residues long. The J segment lost 3 bases and the V segment lost 6 bases, leaving 3 bases of the junction unmatched.

The rearrangement uses TRBV29-1 and TRBJ2-1; possible D gene TRBD1, 6 bases. CDR1 is SQVTM and CDR2 is ANQGSEA in the germline V gene. V gave up 5 bases and J gave up 15 bases, with 17 bases separating them. The length of the CDR3 is 11 residues. CDR3 protein: CSVYRRGLGFF. The CDR3 bases are TGCAGCGTTTATAGAAGGGGGTTGGGGTTCTTC.

This clonotype was counted many times. The gene calls are TRBV18 and TRBJ2-7; D gene ambiguous. This CDR3 is 15 amino acids long. Germline CDR1 reads KGHSH; CDR2 reads LQKENI. V was shortened by 4 bases and J by 2 bases, with 15 bases between the two germline ends. The CDR3 protein is CASSLLGGLTYEQYF. Here the CDR3 DNA reads TGTGCCAGCTCACTCCTGGGTGGGCTAACCTACGAGCAGTACTTC.

This clonotype came up many times. This rearrangement joins TRBV6-6 to TRBJ2-7; D is unclear. The CDR3 contains 15 residues. CDR1 and CDR2 from the germline V gene are MNHNY and SVGAGI (reference sequence). The V gene lost 4 bases and the J gene lost 3 bases, with 16 bases spanning the gap. Here the CDR3 reads CASSSTRAAHYEQYF. CDR3 DNA: TGTGCCAGCAGTTCGACCCGAGCCGCCCACTACGAGCAGTACTTC.

The chain joins TRBV18 to TRBJ1-4; D call uncertain. Germline V gives CDR1 KGHSH, CDR2 LQKENI. Trimming cost V 5 bases and J 8 bases, with 15 bases left between them. The CDR3 is 14 amino acids. The CDR3 protein is CASSSGRSGEKLFF. CDR3 in DNA: TGTGCCAGCTCATCCGGACGGAGTGGCGAAAAACTGTTTTTT.

Many counts were recorded for this clonotype. The chain combines TRBV2 with TRBJ1-1; D gene ambiguous. The germline V and J ends were trimmed by 6 bases and 4 bases, with 9 bases remaining between them. CDR1 and CDR2 from the germline V gene are SNHLY and FYNNEI. The CDR3 spans 12 residues. The CDR3 bases are TGTGCCAGCAGCCGACGAGTCACTGAAGCTTTCTTT. Its translation: CASSRRVTEAFF.

This chain uses TRBV29-1 with TRBJ2-1; D remains ambiguous. The ends were cut back, 4 bases at V and 3 bases at J, with 13 bases in the middle. The germline CDR1 and CDR2 sequences are SQVTM and ANQGSEA. The CDR3 totals 14 residues. As DNA, the CDR3 is TGCAGCGTTGGAGAAAGAGGCAGCTACAATGAGCAGTTCTTC. Translated: CSVGERGSYNEQFF.

This chain links TRBV7-2 with TRBJ2-1; D not resolved. Trimming took 4 bases from V and 5 from J, leaving 0 bases between them. The CDR3 loop spans 10 amino acids. The germline V gene has CDR1 SGHTA and CDR2 FQGNSA. The chain's CDR3 is CASSYNEQFF. CDR3 nucleotide sequence: TGTGCCAGCAGCTACAATGAGCAGTTCTTC. Supplemented by reference TRBV7-2 and TRBJ2-1, the full variable domain reads GAGVSQSPSNKVTEKGKDVELRCDPISGHTALYWYRQSLGQGLEFLIYFQGNSAPDKSGLPSDRFSAERTGGSVSTLTIQRTQQEDSAVYLCASSYNEQFFGPGTRLTVL.

The sample holds many counts of this clonotype. This sequence joins TRBV4-3 and TRBJ1-1; possibly TRBD1 for D (5 bases). Germline CDR1 is LGHNA and CDR2 is YSLEER. The CDR3 length is 17 residues. Trimming stripped 6 bases from V and 3 bases from J, with 23 bases between. Written as DNA, the CDR3 is TGCGCCAGCAGTCCCGGGAGGGGTCTGATTCGGGACACTGAAGCTTTCTTT. Its protein product is CASSPGRGLIRDTEAFF.

This clonotype appeared many times. V gene TRBV19 combines with J gene TRBJ2-7; perhaps TRBD1 as D (6 bases). The V end lost 3 bases, the J end lost 5 bases, and 11 bases lay between the germline ends. The length of the CDR3 is 13 residues. CDR1 LNHDA and CDR2 SQIVND come from the germline V gene (reference sequence). The CDR3 here is CASSITGSDEQYF. CDR3 DNA sequence: TGTGCCAGTAGTATCACAGGGTCTGACGAGCAGTACTTC.

This clonotype was found a few times. The chain joins TRBV14 to TRBJ1-1, with D hard to call. Germline V gene data show CDR1 as SGHDN and CDR2 as FVKESK. This CDR3 is built from 13 residues. Trimming took 8 bases from V and 3 from J, leaving 13 bases between them. The CDR3 loop is CASSWMGDTEAFF. The CDR3 coding sequence is TGTGCCAGCTCCTGGATGGGTGACACTGAAGCTTTCTTT.

Points on this clonotype: A much more abundant neighbour one base away suggests this may be a read error. V is TRBV10-3 and J is TRBJ2-1, with D possibly being TRBD2 (7 bases). The CDR3 is 15 residues long. The germline V gene has CDR1 ENHRY and CDR2 SYGVKD. The DNA of the CDR3 is TGTGCCATCACGATGGGGGGGGGCGACTACAGTGAGCAGTTCTTC. It encodes CAITMGGGDYSEQFF.

This clonotype occurred many times. The chain joins TRBV4-1 to TRBJ1-2; 9 bases map to TRBD1. V dropped 3 bases and J dropped 8; count of bases not matched to a gene: 7. The length of the CDR3 is 14 residues. Germline assignment: CDR1 MGHRA and CDR2 YSYEKL. Here the CDR3 reads CASSHPGTGRGYTF. For the CDR3, the DNA is TGCGCCAGCAGCCACCCCGGGACAGGGCGCGGCTACACCTTC.

The chain recombines TRBV7-2 with TRBJ1-5, with TRBD1 as a possible D gene (6 bases). V lost 2 bases and J lost 7, with 12 bases in between. The CDR3 length is 14 residues. From germline, CDR1 is SGHTA and CDR2 FQGNSA. CDR3 protein: CASSLQGFGQPQHF. CDR3 sequence (DNA): TGTGCCAGCAGCTTACAGGGGTTCGGACAGCCCCAGCATTTT.

The V call is TRBV7-3, the J call TRBJ1-2; 9 nucleotides align to TRBD1. Germline V lookup: CDR1 SGHTA, CDR2 FQGTGA. With 0 bases clipped from V and 12 bases from J, the junction kept 11 bases outside the gene matches. This CDR3 is built from 15 residues. CDR3 in amino acids: CASSLTGDRASPDTF. The CDR3 bases are TGTGCCAGCAGCTTAACCGGGGACAGGGCCTCCCCCGACACCTTC.

In this sample, this clonotype turned up many times. The CDR3 protein is CASSQGALPGGGNTIYF. CDR3 DNA: TGTGCCAGCAGCCAAGGCGCCCTTCCAGGGGGTGGAAACACCATATATTTT. This rearrangement joins TRBV4-2 to TRBJ1-3, with 7 bases aligning to TRBD1. The CDR3 spans 17 residues. Per germline, CDR1 LGHNA and CDR2 YNFKEQ. With V trimmed by 1 base and J by 3 bases, 9 bases remained unmatched.

This clonotype was counted at least ten times. The J gene is TRBJ2-3, the V gene TRBV25-1; D gene unclear. CDR3 length: 13 amino acids. The germline gives CDR1 MGHDK, CDR2 SYGVNS. Trimming pared 3 bases from V and 2 bases from J, leaving 6 bases between. The CDR3 reads CASSDRPTDTQYF. The CDR3 bases are TGTGCCAGCAGTGACAGGCCCACAGATACGCAGTATTTT.